The TCR beta chain described here comes from a study of PD-1 blockade in classical Hodgkin lymphoma. Study-wide context: Patients had nivolumab dosed at 3 mg/kg, delivered intravenously every 2 weeks.

Every patient was affected by relapse after autologous stem cell transplantation, while exposure to brentuximab vedotin was not uniform. Classification of best responses gave complete response, partial response or progressive disease. V was clipped by 4 bases and J by 0 bases; unmatched bases: 5. CDR1 and CDR2 from the germline V gene are MDHEN and SYDVKM. The CDR3 consists of 17 residues. Profiling relied on immunoSEQ multiplex PCR, and the TCRdb table lists in-frame clones only, not all of them. The repertoire consists of approximately 100,000 clones, with approximately 90% occurring once and the leading ten covering around 7%.

The sequencing here drew on peripheral blood mononuclear cells (PBMCs), taken before the second cycle of nivolumab. This sequence joins TRBV28 and TRBJ1-6; 8 bases are a match to TRBD1. The source of this sequence is a human donor with classical Hodgkin lymphoma. The DNA for the CDR3 is TGTGCCAGCAGTTCTAACAGGGGGAGCTCCTATAATTCACCCCTCCACTTT. It codes for CASSSNRGSSYNSPLHF.